One and the same sample provided the 27 T cell receptor beta chains below, sequenced in a study of early T cells in non-severe SARS-CoV-2 infection. TCRdb re-called the 5' RACE reads with MiXCR, one entry per CDR3 protein. The profile shows 55,000 to 85,000 distinct CDR3 sequences, around 12% of them singletons. Sequenced material: whole blood. Receptor source: an adult who was a healthcare worker with PCR-confirmed SARS-CoV-2 infection or an uninfected control (not recorded which).

This clonotype was seen many times. The chain links TRBV7-8 to TRBJ2-3, with D perhaps TRBD1 (5 bases). V was cut by 3 bases and J by 0 bases, with 10 bases left in between. Germline values: CDR1 SGHVS, CDR2 FQNEAQ. This CDR3 spans 15 amino acids. The CDR3 is CASSFRTLSTDTQYF. The CDR3 DNA reads TGTGCCAGCAGCTTTAGGACACTTAGCACAGATACGCAGTATTTT.

The CDR3 sequence: CATSDAGASADTQYF. The CDR3, as DNA: TGTGCCACCAGTGATGCCGGGGCGTCGGCAGATACGCAGTATTTT. The V call is TRBV24-1, the J call TRBJ2-3; the D gene could be TRBD1 or TRBD2 (5 bases each). The CDR3 covers 15 residues. CDR1 and CDR2 from the germline V gene are KGHDR and SFDVKD. Between the trimmed V and J ends, which lost 3 bases and 4 bases, there was a span of 13 bases.

This clonotype was counted only a few times. The chain combines TRBV5-1 with TRBJ1-2; D gene unclear. Germline lookup yields CDR1 SGHRS and CDR2 YFSETQ. The CDR3 contains 15 residues. V shed 6 bases and J shed 8 bases, with 23 bases lying between them. The DNA of the CDR3 is TGCGCCAGCACCCTATACCCCAGCCCGGAGGACGGCTACACCTTC. Its protein is CASTLYPSPEDGYTF.

This rearrangement joins TRBV4-1 to TRBJ2-1, with 11 bases matching TRBD2. V was pared by 0 bases and J by 3 bases, with 10 bases of the junction left unmatched. The CDR3 length is 19 residues. Germline-derived CDR1 and CDR2 are MGHRA and YSYEKL. The CDR3 here is CASSQERLAGGRSYNEQFF. The CDR3 DNA reads as TGCGCCAGCAGCCAAGAAAGGCTAGCGGGGGGCCGGAGCTACAATGAGCAGTTCTTC.

This clonotype was recorded many times. This chain connects TRBV11-2 to TRBJ1-1; D gene ambiguous. Trimming cost V 1 base and J 5 bases, with 14 bases left between them. The CDR3 spans 15 residues. Germline V gives CDR1 SGHAT, CDR2 FQNNGV. The CDR3 loop is CASSLGGTGGTEAFF. DNA for the CDR3: TGTGCCAGCAGCTTAGGGGGAACCGGCGGGACTGAAGCTTTCTTT.

This clonotype was detected ten times or more. The gene calls are TRBV29-1 and TRBJ1-4; tentatively, D is TRBD1 (5 bases). The ends were cut back, 7 bases at V and 4 bases at J, with 16 bases in the middle. This CDR3 is built from 14 residues. CDR1 SQVTM and CDR2 ANQGSEA come from the germline V gene. The CDR3 DNA is TGCAGCGCCCTTTCGGACAAAAGTAATGAAAAACTGTTTTTT. It specifies CSALSDKSNEKLFF.

This clonotype has at least ten counts. The V and J genes are TRBV18 and TRBJ2-1, with D unclear. The CDR3 loop spans 17 amino acids. Trimming left V 0 bases short and J 9 bases short, with 21 bases between. The germline V gene encodes CDR1 KGHSH and CDR2 LQKENI. CDR3 DNA: TGTGCCAGCTCACCACCCCCGTGGCTCGAGGCGGTGGTTGAGCAGTTCTTC. Translated, it gives CASSPPPWLEAVVEQFF.

Only a few counts were recorded for this clonotype. The V gene is TRBV28, the J gene TRBJ1-1, with D maybe TRBD1 (5 bases). V lost 8 bases and J lost 11, with 12 bases in between. The germline gives CDR1 MDHEN, CDR2 SYDVKM. The CDR3 covers 10 residues. The CDR3 sequence is CASSRDSAFF. CDR3 nucleotide sequence: TGTGCCAGCTCCAGGGATTCCGCTTTCTTT. Complete variable domain (other parts from reference TRBV28 and TRBJ1-1): DVKVTQSSRYLVKRTGEKVFLECVQDMDHENMFWYRQDPGLGLRLIYFSYDVKMKEKGDIPEGYSVSREKKERFSLILESASTNQTSMYLCASSRDSAFFGQGTRLTVV.

V is TRBV30 and J is TRBJ1-1; D call uncertain. The length of the CDR3 is 11 residues. Germline CDR1 is GTSNPN and CDR2 is SVGIG (reference sequence). V was trimmed by 2 bases and J by 5 bases, leaving 6 bases between them. This chain's CDR3 is CAWSWETEAFF. CDR3 bases: TGTGCCTGGAGTTGGGAAACTGAAGCTTTCTTT.

The table lists this clonotype with a few counts. V and J are TRBV7-9 and TRBJ2-7, with 8 bases aligning to TRBD1. This CDR3 region has 13 residues. V shed 7 bases and J 3 bases; nucleotides not matched to a gene: 5. Germline CDR1 reads SEHNR; CDR2 reads FQNEAQ (reference sequence). The chain's CDR3 is CASKRTGIYEQYF. CDR3 sequence (DNA): TGTGCCAGCAAACGGACAGGGATCTACGAGCAGTACTTC.

This sequence joins TRBV12-3 or TRBV12-4 and TRBJ2-3, with TRBD1 matching over 10 bases. This CDR3 is 11 amino acids long. Trimming took 5 bases from V and 14 from J; bases not matched to a gene: 4. The chain's CDR3 is CASSHRDRGYF. The CDR3 nucleotides are TGTGCCAGCAGTCACCGGGACAGGGGGTATTTT.

In its sample, this clonotype was seen many times. Here the CDR3 reads CASSLEGRSNQPQHF. The DNA of the CDR3 is TGTGCCAGCAGCTTAGAGGGCAGGAGCAATCAGCCCCAGCATTTT. The rearrangement uses TRBV11-2 and TRBJ1-5; D is undetermined. CDR1 is SGHAT, CDR2 FQNNGV, per germline. V lost 0 bases and J 1 base, leaving 7 bases between the germline ends. CDR3 size: 15 residues. The entire variable domain, with the rest obtained from reference TRBV11-2 and TRBJ1-5, is as follows: EAGVAQSPRYKIIEKRQSVAFWCNPISGHATLYWYQQILGQGPKLLIQFQNNGVVDDSQLPKDRFSAERLKGVDSTLKIQPAKLEDSAVYLCASSLEGRSNQPQHFGDGTRLSIL.

This clonotype has ten or more counts. V is TRBV10-1 and J is TRBJ2-3, with D possibly being TRBD1 or TRBD2 (5 bases each). There are 18 residues in the CDR3. CDR1 and CDR2 (germline): WNHNN, SYGVQD (reference sequence). V was pared by 8 bases and J by 0 bases, with 24 bases between. CDR3 sequence (DNA): TGCGCCAGCTGCGATGCAATTCCCGGGGACCCTAGCACAGATACGCAGTATTTT. Translation gives CASCDAIPGDPSTDTQYF.

This clonotype was seen more than once but under ten times. The CDR3 DNA reads TGCAGCGTTGAAGATTCCCGACAGGGCAGAAACACCATATATTTT. Protein: CSVEDSRQGRNTIYF. The V gene is TRBV29-1, the J gene TRBJ1-3; TRBD1 matches at 7 bases. The V gene's germline CDR1 is SQVTM and CDR2 ANQGSEA. The CDR3 spans 15 residues. J was trimmed by 5 bases and V by 0 bases; bases with no gene match: 7.

This clonotype was detected ten times or more. The chain has TRBV14 and TRBJ2-1, with 10 bases aligning to TRBD2. CDR3 length: 16 amino acids. The germline CDR1 and CDR2 sequences are SGHDN and FVKESK. V gave up 4 bases and J gave up 1 base; unmatched junction bases: 4. CDR3 amino acids: CASSLLAGASYNEQFF. CDR3 nucleotide sequence: TGTGCCAGCAGCCTGCTAGCGGGAGCTTCCTACAATGAGCAGTTCTTC.

The genes are TRBV11-2 and TRBJ2-2; 7 nucleotides agree with TRBD2. The junction had 19 bases not matched to a gene; V was cut back by 2 bases and J by 7 bases. This CDR3 has 19 amino acids. CDR1 is SGHAT, CDR2 FQNNGV, per germline. CDR3 in DNA: TGTGCCAGCAGCTTATCTTCCCACCCGGGACTACTCGGAATCGGGGAGCTGTTTTTT. Translated, it gives CASSLSSHPGLLGIGELFF.

This clonotype has more than one count but fewer than ten. The gene calls are TRBV11-2 and TRBJ1-6; D gene uncertain. V was clipped by 1 base and J by 0 bases, with 10 bases between them. There are 17 residues in the CDR3. CDR1 and CDR2 (germline): SGHAT, FQNNGV. CDR3: CASSLAFRGSYNSPLHF. As DNA, the CDR3 is TGTGCCAGCAGCTTAGCATTTCGCGGCTCCTATAATTCACCCCTCCACTTT.

This clonotype has a count of ten or more. The chain joins TRBV27 to TRBJ2-2; D not certain. This CDR3 spans 14 amino acids. The germline V gene encodes CDR1 MNHEY and CDR2 SMNVEV (reference sequence). V was clipped by 2 bases and J by 6 bases, with 10 bases between them. The CDR3 DNA reads as TGTGCCAGCAGTTTAGGGCCCCCCGCCGGGGAGCTGTTTTTT. Encoded protein: CASSLGPPAGELFF.

This clonotype was counted ten times or more. V and J are TRBV7-3 and TRBJ2-6, with 9 bases lining up with TRBD1. There are 18 residues in the CDR3. The germline CDR1 and CDR2 sequences are SGHTA and FQGTGA. J lost 0 bases, V lost 5 bases, and 8 bases had no gene match. The CDR3 DNA follows: TGTGCCAGCAGCCGTCAAGGGACAGGGATCTCTGGGGCCAACGTCCTGACTTTC. Translated: CASSRQGTGISGANVLTF.

This clonotype showed up many times. This chain joins TRBV5-1 and TRBJ2-1, with 12 positions matching TRBD2. This CDR3 has 14 residues. The germline CDR1 and CDR2 sequences are SGHRS and YFSETQ. The V and J ends lost 7 bases and 3 bases, in that order; junction bases with no gene match: 2. The CDR3 DNA reads TGCGCCAGCCGGACTAGCGGGATCTACAATGAGCAGTTCTTC. This sequence encodes CASRTSGIYNEQFF. Variable domain in full (rest from reference TRBV5-1 and TRBJ2-1): KAGVTQTPRYLIKTRGQQVTLSCSPISGHRSVSWYQQTPGQGLQFLFEYFSETQRNKGNFPGRFSGRQFSNSRSEMNVSTLELGDSALYLCASRTSGIYNEQFFGPGTRLTVL.

In this sample, this clonotype turned up a few times. V is TRBV12-3 or TRBV12-4 and J is TRBJ1-2, with a possible D match to TRBD1 (6 bases). V gave up 4 bases and J gave up 8 bases, with 17 bases separating them. The CDR3 has 14 residues. CDR3 region: CASSSFPDSPGYTF. The DNA of the CDR3 is TGTGCCAGCAGTTCATTCCCGGACAGTCCGGGCTACACCTTC.

This clonotype was recorded at least ten times. The CDR3 DNA is TGCGCCAGCAGCTTAGACATGTCTCCCGAAGCTTTCTTT. Encoded protein: CASSLDMSPEAFF. The V and J genes are TRBV5-1 and TRBJ1-1; D call uncertain. With 2 bases removed from V and 8 bases from J, the gap between germline ends came to 13 bases. Germline V gene sequence: CDR1 SGHRS, CDR2 YFSETQ. The CDR3 has 13 residues.

Many counts were recorded for this clonotype. The V call is TRBV29-1, the J call TRBJ1-2; D unresolved. Per germline, CDR1 SQVTM and CDR2 ANQGSEA. The ends were cut back, 4 bases at V and 3 bases at J, with 12 bases in the middle. The CDR3 is 13 amino acids. CDR3 residues: CSVASVGDYGYTF. CDR3 bases: TGCAGCGTTGCGTCCGTTGGGGACTATGGCTACACCTTC.

This clonotype was counted many times. The CDR3 sequence: CSARALDRGRSYNEQFF. The CDR3 region has the DNA TGCAGTGCTAGGGCGTTGGACAGGGGTCGATCCTACAATGAGCAGTTCTTC. V is TRBV20-1 and J is TRBJ2-1; 9 bases are shared with TRBD1. V lost 3 bases and J lost 1; bases outside the gene matches: 10. Germline values: CDR1 DFQATT, CDR2 SNEGSKA (reference sequence). The CDR3 contains 17 residues.

At least ten counts were recorded for this clonotype. The chain uses TRBV11-2 and TRBJ1-1; the D is unclear. The length of the CDR3 is 13 residues. V was pared by 6 bases and J by 0 bases, with 8 bases between. Germline values: CDR1 SGHAT, CDR2 FQNNGV. CDR3 sequence reads: CASRRDMNTEAFF. In DNA, the CDR3 is TGTGCCAGCAGAAGGGATATGAACACTGAAGCTTTCTTT.

This clonotype occurred many times. The rearrangement links TRBV3-1 to TRBJ2-3, with D tentatively TRBD2 (5 bases). This CDR3 has 16 residues. In germline, CDR1 is LGHDT, CDR2 YNNKEL (reference sequence). The V end lost 2 bases, the J end lost 10 bases, and 22 bases lay between the germline ends. Here the CDR3 DNA reads TGTGCCAGCAGCCAAAGAGGTGGGGTGATGGGCGGGCCGCAGTATTTT. Its protein is CASSQRGGVMGGPQYF.

The table lists this clonotype with a few counts. The J gene is TRBJ2-2, the V gene TRBV19; D possibly corresponds to TRBD1 (5 bases). Germline V gives CDR1 LNHDA, CDR2 SQIVND (reference sequence). The length of the CDR3 is 15 residues. With 9 bases removed from V and 5 bases from J, the gap between germline ends came to 19 bases. The CDR3 protein is CASSVDTFITGELFF. The CDR3 nucleotides are TGTGCCAGCTCAGTGGACACCTTCATTACCGGGGAGCTGTTTTTT.